The clone carrying this T cell receptor (beta chain) was counted between two and nine times. The target antigen is unknown. Expressed TCRB transcripts were sequenced because the isolated RNA had all been reverse transcribed beforehand. Profiling relied on immunoSEQ multiplex PCR, and the TCRdb table lists in-frame clones only, not all of them. This table holds 85,000 to 110,000 clones, around 30% found once. These data originate in a study of beta chain features in type 1 diabetes. The CDR3 runs to 12 residues. V lost 10 bases and J 0 bases, leaving 9 bases between the germline ends. Germline values: CDR1 MGHDK, CDR2 SYGVNS. Findings of the study overall: All four CD4+ subsets of Type 1 diabetes patients contained TCRB CDR3s that were moderately but significantly shorter.

V gene TRBV25-1 combines with J gene TRBJ1-2; no firm D call. The receptor was derived from a woman between 18 and 30 years old with type 1 diabetes. The source material was central memory CD4+ T cells from blood. The CDR3 nucleotides read TGTGCCACCTCCTTAGCTAACTATGGCTACACCTTC. It specifies CATSLANYGYTF.